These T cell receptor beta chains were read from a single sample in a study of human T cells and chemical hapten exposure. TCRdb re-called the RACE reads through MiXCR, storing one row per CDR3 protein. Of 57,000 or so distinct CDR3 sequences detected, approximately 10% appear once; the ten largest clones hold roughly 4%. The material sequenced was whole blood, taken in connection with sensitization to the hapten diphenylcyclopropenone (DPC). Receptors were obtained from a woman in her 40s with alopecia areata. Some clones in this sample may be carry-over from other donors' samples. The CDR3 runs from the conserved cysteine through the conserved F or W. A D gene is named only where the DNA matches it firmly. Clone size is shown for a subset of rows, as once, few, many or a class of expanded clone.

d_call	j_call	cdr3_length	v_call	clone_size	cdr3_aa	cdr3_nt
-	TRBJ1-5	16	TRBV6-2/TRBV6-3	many	CASRAEGRYSNQPQHF	TGTGCCAGCAGAGCCGAAGGGAGATATAGCAATCAGCCCCAGCATTTT
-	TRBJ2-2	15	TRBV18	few	CASSPATGDTGELFF	TGTGCCAGCTCACCGGCGACAGGTGACACCGGGGAGCTGTTTTTT
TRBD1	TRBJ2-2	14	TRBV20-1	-	CSAITGGAGGELFF	TGCAGTGCCATCACAGGGGGCGCCGGCGGGGAGCTGTTTTTT
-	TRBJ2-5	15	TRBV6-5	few	CASSYHTPSDKTQYF	TGTGCCAGCAGTTACCATACCCCTAGCGATAAAACCCAGTACTTC
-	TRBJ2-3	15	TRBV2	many	CASSGQGRRPDTQYF	TGTGCCAGCAGTGGCCAGGGGCGCCGTCCAGATACGCAGTATTTT
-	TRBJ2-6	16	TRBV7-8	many	CASSPPGRAGANVLTF	TGTGCCAGCAGCCCCCCCGGCAGGGCCGGGGCCAACGTCCTGACTTTC
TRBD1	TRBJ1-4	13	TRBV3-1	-	CASSHGQDKKLFF	TGTGCCAGCAGCCATGGACAGGATAAAAAACTGTTTTTT
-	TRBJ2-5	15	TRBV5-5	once	CASSLTTEYQETQYF	TGTGCCAGCAGCTTGACCACAGAGTACCAAGAGACCCAGTACTTC
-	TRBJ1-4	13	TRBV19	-	CASYQTGYEKLFF	TGTGCCAGCTACCAAACAGGTTATGAAAAACTGTTTTTT
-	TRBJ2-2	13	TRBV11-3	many	CASSLGGGGELFF	TGTGCCAGCAGCTTAGGTGGCGGCGGGGAGCTGTTTTTT
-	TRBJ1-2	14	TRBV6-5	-	CASSPSSVRDGYTF	TGTGCCAGCAGCCCTAGCAGTGTACGAGACGGCTACACCTTC
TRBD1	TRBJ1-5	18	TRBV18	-	CASSPPGTGGSWNQPQHF	TGTGCCAGCTCACCCCCCGGGACAGGGGGCTCCTGGAATCAGCCCCAGCATTTT